Following are 19 T cell receptor beta chains from one sample sequenced in a study of cytomegalovirus exposure and HLA in healthy donors. Primers for the PCR totalled 60 Vbeta and 13 Jbeta. Sequenced by immunoSEQ multiplex PCR; TCRdb stores in-frame clones only, minus some. The sample yields around 130,000 clones, about 75% seen once. The sample comprised PBMCs. All receptors come from a middle-aged woman in good health and CMV-seropositive.

V gene TRBV10-3 combines with J gene TRBJ2-2; TRBD1 matches at 10 bases. The CDR3 has 16 amino acids. The germline V gene encodes CDR1 ENHRY and CDR2 SYGVKD. Losses at the gene ends were 3 bases for V and 6 bases for J; bases not matched to a gene: 7. This chain's CDR3 is CAISEPGQGIPGELFF. CDR3 nucleotide sequence: TGTGCCATCAGTGAACCGGGACAGGGGATTCCCGGGGAGCTGTTTTTT.

The chain links TRBV7-2 to TRBJ1-1; D gene unclear. V was shortened by 0 bases and J by 2 bases, with 10 bases between the two germline ends. The CDR3 sequence is 15 residues long. CDR1 is SGHTA, CDR2 FQGNSA, per germline. The CDR3: CASSLAPGGNTEAFF. The DNA of the CDR3 is TGTGCCAGCAGCTTAGCGCCGGGAGGTAACACTGAAGCTTTCTTT.

In this sample, this clone turned up once. The rearrangement links TRBV5-6 to TRBJ1-5; 7 nucleotides align to TRBD1. Germline trimming cut 1 base from V and 6 bases from J; bases unmatched to any gene: 4. CDR1 and CDR2 from the germline V gene are SGHDT and YYEEEE. The CDR3 is 14 amino acids. The CDR3 loop reads CASSLKAGGQPQHF. The DNA for the CDR3 is TGTGCCAGCAGCTTGAAGGCAGGGGGTCAGCCCCAGCATTTT.

The sample holds a few counts of this clone. This sequence joins TRBV19 and TRBJ2-6; possibly TRBD2 for D (6 bases). Germline V gives CDR1 LNHDA, CDR2 SQIVND (reference sequence). The germline V and J ends were trimmed by 10 bases and 0 bases, with 16 bases remaining between them. This CDR3 is 16 amino acids long. CDR3 loop: CATGWGGSSGANVLTF. The DNA of the CDR3 is TGTGCCACCGGGTGGGGAGGAAGCTCTGGGGCCAACGTCCTGACTTTC.

This clone was counted only a few times. The J gene is TRBJ2-1, the V gene TRBV4-3, with 10 nucleotides matching TRBD2. Trimming at V came to 0 bases and at J to 7 bases, leaving 9 bases not matched to a gene. The germline V gene encodes CDR1 LGHNA and CDR2 YSLEER. This CDR3 is 17 amino acids long. The CDR3 loop reads CASSQERSGGAGNEQFF. Here the CDR3 DNA reads TGCGCCAGCAGCCAAGAGCGCAGCGGGGGGGCGGGTAATGAGCAGTTCTTC.

V gene TRBV30 combines with J gene TRBJ1-1, with a possible D match to TRBD1 (5 bases). The germline gives CDR1 GTSNPN, CDR2 SVGIG (reference sequence). This CDR3 has 12 residues. V shed 2 bases and J shed 7 bases, with 11 bases lying between them. The CDR3 nucleotides are TGTGCCTGGAGTCCACAGGTCAATGAAGCTTTCTTT. This encodes CAWSPQVNEAFF.

The V call is TRBV7-9, the J call TRBJ1-4, with 9 positions matching TRBD1. CDR1 and CDR2 (germline): SEHNR, FQNEAQ (reference sequence). The CDR3 is 14 residues long. Trimming cost V 3 bases and J 5 bases; bases outside gene matches: 1. The CDR3 DNA reads TGTGCCAGCAGCTTTGGGACAGGGAATGAAAAACTGTTTTTT. This codes for CASSFGTGNEKLFF.

CDR3 nucleotide sequence: TGTGCCAGCAGTAACCGGGACAGGGTAGGTCTCGAGCAGTACTTC. Translated: CASSNRDRVGLEQYF. The V call is TRBV6-5, the J call TRBJ2-5, with 9 bases that match TRBD1. The J call is in doubt because the DNA end fits TRBJ2-7 better. Germline CDR1 MNHEY, CDR2 SVGAGI. The CDR3 consists of 15 residues.

This clone has just a few counts. This chain links TRBV6-5 with TRBJ1-2; 7 bases fit TRBD1. The CDR3 is 13 residues long. Germline V lookup: CDR1 MNHEY, CDR2 SVGAGI. Trimming cost V 7 bases and J 2 bases; bases outside gene matches: 4. The DNA for the CDR3 is TGTGCCAGCACCCTGGACAGGAACTATGGCTACACCTTC. Its translation: CASTLDRNYGYTF.

This chain joins TRBV5-4 and TRBJ2-5, with 11 bases aligning to TRBD2. Losses at the gene ends were 2 bases for V and 5 bases for J; bases not matched to a gene: 5. CDR1 SGHNT and CDR2 YYREEE come from the germline V gene (reference sequence). This CDR3 is 15 amino acids long. Here the CDR3 reads CASSLGSGGAETQYF. The CDR3 DNA sequence: TGTGCCAGCAGCTTAGGTAGCGGGGGGGCTGAGACCCAGTACTTC.

V gene TRBV7-2 combines with J gene TRBJ1-1; D remains unclear. CDR1 is SGHTA and CDR2 is FQGNSA in the germline V gene. The CDR3 length is 14 residues. V lost 1 base to trimming and J lost 0 bases, with 6 bases between them. CDR3 DNA sequence: TGTGCCAGCAGCTTAGGGCTCTTGAACACTGAAGCTTTCTTT. It encodes CASSLGLLNTEAFF.

V usage is TRBV7-7 and J usage is TRBJ2-7; D may be TRBD1 (6 bases). The V gene lost 1 base and the J gene lost 3 bases, with 7 bases spanning the gap. Germline lookup yields CDR1 SSHAT and CDR2 FNYEAQ (reference sequence). This CDR3 has 13 amino acids. The chain's CDR3 is CASSLGGRYEQYF. Here the CDR3 DNA reads TGTGCCAGCAGCTTAGGGGGGCGCTACGAGCAGTACTTC.

This clone was seen just once. V gene TRBV1 combines with J gene TRBJ2-7; TRBD1 is taken as the D call from the table, unchecked against the DNA. TRBV1 is designated a pseudogene. This CDR3 comprises 17 residues. CDR3 sequence reads: CTSSQERVDRGDGKQYF. DNA for the CDR3: TGCACCAGCAGCCAAGAGAGGGTGGACAGGGGGGATGGGAAGCAGTACTTC.

This chain joins TRBV7-2 and TRBJ2-1; 15 nucleotides line up with TRBD2. Germline V gene sequence: CDR1 SGHTA, CDR2 FQGNSA. The V and J ends lost 5 bases and 7 bases, in that order; junction bases with no gene match: 6. There are 16 residues in the CDR3. CDR3 loop: CASSVHGTSGGNEQFF. The CDR3, as DNA: TGTGCCAGCAGCGTCCACGGGACTAGCGGGGGGAATGAGCAGTTCTTC.

The chain has TRBV30 and TRBJ2-1; 9 positions agree with TRBD2. CDR1 GTSNPN and CDR2 SVGIG come from the germline V gene (reference sequence). This CDR3 spans 14 amino acids. The V segment lost 4 bases and the J segment 6 bases; nucleotides outside the gene matches: 7. CDR3 in amino acids: CAWKRLAGPNEQFF. The CDR3 DNA follows: TGTGCCTGGAAGAGGCTAGCGGGACCCAATGAGCAGTTCTTC.

This chain uses TRBV2 with TRBJ2-7; 8 bases line up with TRBD1. Germline V gene lookup returns CDR1 SNHLY and CDR2 FYNNEI. The CDR3 has 13 residues. V gave up 5 bases and J gave up 7 bases; unmatched junction bases: 7. The CDR3 reads CASSYDRGGEQYF. CDR3 DNA: TGTGCCAGCAGTTACGACAGGGGCGGGGAGCAGTACTTC.

The V gene is TRBV4-1, the J gene TRBJ2-5, with TRBD1 matching 12 bases. Trimming cost V 2 bases and J 5 bases; bases outside gene matches: 21. The CDR3 extends over 21 amino acids. The V gene's germline CDR1 is MGHRA and CDR2 YSYEKL. The CDR3 DNA reads as TGCGCCAGCAGCCAACTTACATCGGGACAGGGGGCGAGTTCGATCCAGGAGACCCAGTACTTC. Protein sequence: CASSQLTSGQGASSIQETQYF.

This chain joins TRBV6-1 and TRBJ1-2; D possibly corresponds to TRBD1 (6 bases). V shed 1 base and J shed 7 bases, with 16 bases lying between them. The V gene's germline CDR1 is MNHNS and CDR2 SASEGT. This CDR3 contains 15 residues. The CDR3 DNA sequence: TGTGCCAGCAGTGAAGTCGGCAGGGGATCTGGTGGCTACACCTTC. It is translated as CASSEVGRGSGGYTF.

The chain combines TRBV4-3 with TRBJ2-7; 9 nucleotides match TRBD1. V lost 0 bases and J lost 3; bases outside the gene matches: 9. The CDR3 runs 17 residues. Germline CDR1 is LGHNA and CDR2 is YSLEER. The CDR3 loop is CASSQDTRTGEFYEQYF. CDR3 nucleotides: TGCGCCAGCAGCCAAGATACCCGGACAGGGGAGTTCTACGAGCAGTACTTC.